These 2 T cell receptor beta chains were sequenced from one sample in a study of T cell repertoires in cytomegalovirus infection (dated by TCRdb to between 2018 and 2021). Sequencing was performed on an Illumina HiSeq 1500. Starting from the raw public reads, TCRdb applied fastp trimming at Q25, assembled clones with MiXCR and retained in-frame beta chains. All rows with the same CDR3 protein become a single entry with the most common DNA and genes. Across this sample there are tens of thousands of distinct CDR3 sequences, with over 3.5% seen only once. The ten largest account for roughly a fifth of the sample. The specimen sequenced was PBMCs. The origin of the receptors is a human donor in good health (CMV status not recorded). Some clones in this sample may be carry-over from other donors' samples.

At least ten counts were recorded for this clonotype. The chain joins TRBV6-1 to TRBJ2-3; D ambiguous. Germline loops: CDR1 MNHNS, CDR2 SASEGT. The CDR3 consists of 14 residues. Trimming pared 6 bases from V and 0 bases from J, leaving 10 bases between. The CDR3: CASRVATSTDTQYF. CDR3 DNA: TGTGCCAGCAGAGTCGCGACTAGCACAGATACGCAGTATTTT.

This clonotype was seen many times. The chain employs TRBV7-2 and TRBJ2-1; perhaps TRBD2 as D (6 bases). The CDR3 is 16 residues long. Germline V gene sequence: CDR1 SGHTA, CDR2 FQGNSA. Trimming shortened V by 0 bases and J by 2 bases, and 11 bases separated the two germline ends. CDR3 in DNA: TGTGCCAGCAGCTTAGCAGAGGGACTCCCCTACAATGAGCAGTTCTTC. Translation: CASSLAEGLPYNEQFF.